The sequence of this T cell receptor (beta chain) was determined in a study of human T cells and chemical hapten exposure. Time point denoted: patch test 1, 2 weeks after DPC sensitization. Described treatment: therapeutic diphenylcyclopropenone sensitization with weekly scalp DPC. The CDR3 sequence is 14 residues long. V lost 0 bases and J 3 bases, leaving 11 bases between the germline ends. Germline assignment: CDR1 SQVTM and CDR2 ANQGSEA. TCRdb itself ran the RACE reads through MiXCR, one entry per CDR3 protein. The repertoire includes about 380,000 distinct CDR3 sequences, approximately 5% of them detected once, and about 2.2% sits in the top ten.

This clonotype originated in a woman aged 45-65 years with alopecia areata. Some clones in this sample may be carry-over from other donors' samples. This specimen consisted of whole blood, obtained in connection with sensitization to the hapten diphenylcyclopropenone (DPC). The chain employs TRBV29-1 and TRBJ1-1; D unresolved. CDR3 in DNA: TGCAGCGTTGAAGATCCGAGGGAGGACACTGAAGCTTTCTTT. Its protein is CSVEDPREDTEAFF.